This TCR beta chain came from a study of vaccination effects on CD4 cells after COVID-19 (dated by TCRdb to 2022 to 2024). The study in broad terms: Post-vaccine samples across the study were collected a median of 72 days after the second dose, with a range of 14 to 241. A total of nine to ten COVID-19 convalescent patients and a few SARS-CoV-2-naive healthy vaccine recipients were included in the full study. The study compared SARS-CoV-2 spike-specific CD4+ TCR repertoires before and after mRNA vaccination in COVID-19 convalescent patients and infection-naive vaccine recipients. The Oncomine TCR Beta short-read assay on an Illumina iSeq 100 was used to sequence cultures from other donors in the study. Broader findings and caveats from the paper: In healthy vaccine recipients, vaccine-induced clones were almost all SARS-CoV-2 mono-reactive, with only 1 of 255 being cross-reactive with common cold coronaviruses. Only a small number of convalescent patients were included, and no early post-infection timepoints were available, which limited the study. At late post-vaccination timepoints, both infection-induced and vaccine-induced clones showed marked clonal contraction, consistent with waning T cell responses.

The library was obtained by the immunoSEQ multiplex PCR assay. DNA from the CD4+ T cells that had been cultured and isolated underwent TCR beta CDR3 sequencing. In the authors' own workflow: Non-productive TCR sequences were removed and reads were trimmed to the CDR3 region, keeping CDR3s of at least 7 amino acids. Antigen-specific clonotypes were identified using the MANAFEST web app by comparison of expansion in peptide wells against reference cultures. Positive clones required FDR<0.05 expansion versus reference and all other wells, odds ratio above 5, and frequency above 0.1% in two replicate wells. Cross-reactive clonotypes were defined as significantly expanded in SARS-CoV-2 spike wells and in at least one common cold coronavirus spike condition. Using the stringdist R package, CDR3 similarity was measured by Levenshtein distance, and unrooted trees were constructed with ape in R 3.6.1. What TCRdb holds here is the immuneACCESS table cut down to in-frame rearrangements. Part of the clones is not present; checked against another copy, under half of the missing clones reflect an unresolved V gene, and the others are unexplained. The V and J calls and the clone size are those of that table, but D and trimming were determined from the DNA. This sample lists roughly 43,000 clones; 65% to 80% were detected once. About 14% of the sample rests with the top ten.

CDR1 and CDR2, per the germline V gene, are SGHRS and YFSETQ. V is cut by 0 bases and J by 4 bases, and the space between the germline ends is 10 bases. The CDR3 sequence holds 14 residues, the cysteine and phenylalanine included. Just the 42-base CDR3 DNA is kept, in frame starting at base 1. In the ViraFEST assay, PBMC were stimulated with viral peptide pools, and TCR sequencing was then used to find antigen-specific CD4+ T cell clonotypes based on their expansion. After around ten days of culture, CD4+ T cells were isolated with the EasySep CD4+ T cell isolation kit. Two doses of either the BNT162b2 or the mRNA-1273 mRNA SARS-CoV-2 vaccine were administered to participants. Negative nucleocapsid antibody results before and after vaccination confirmed that the healthy vaccine recipients had no prior SARS-CoV-2 infection. Approximately 2.1 million PBMC per well were cultured in IMDM with roughly 5% human AB serum, 10 IU/ml IL-2 and gentamicin, plus 10 ug/ml peptides. On days 3 and 7, half of the culture medium was replaced with fresh IL-2-containing medium. Unless noted otherwise, every peptide stimulation condition was cultured in triplicate wells. PBMC were separated from whole blood using Ficoll-Paque Plus gradient centrifugation and were then either cryopreserved at -140C or used fresh. The spike proteins of SARS-CoV-2 and of the common cold coronaviruses HCoV-NL63, HCoV-OC43 and HCoV-229E were spanned by overlapping peptide pools. The QIAamp micro DNA kit was used to extract genomic DNA from the cultured CD4+ T cells.

A word on this clone: The antigen it binds to is not known. No qualities accompany the bases; no much larger clone lies one base away.

This clonotype was sampled from a human donor who received a COVID-19 vaccine. This chain is built from TRBV5-1 and TRBJ2-5; there is no confident call for the D gene. Sequenced material: CD4+ T cells from PBMCs cultured with HCoV-OC43 spike peptides, taken after COVID-19 vaccination. Read against the paper, the sample's cell subset or site label means: HCoV-OC43 spike overlapping peptide pool stimulation. The DNA sequence is as follows: TGCGCCAGCAGCTTGGGGTCGGAGCCAGAGACCCAGTACTTC. Translated, this gives CASSLGSEPETQYF. With all but the CDR3 taken from the reference TRBV5-1 and TRBJ2-5 genes, the full variable domain is: KAGVTQTPRYLIKTRGQQVTLSCSPISGHRSVSWYQQTPGQGLQFLFEYFSETQRNKGNFPGRFSGRQFSNSRSEMNVSTLELGDSALYLCASSLGSEPETQYFGPGTRLLVL.